This TCR beta chain was observed in a study of human T cells and chemical hapten exposure. The length of the CDR3 is 15 residues. V was trimmed by 6 bases and J by 0 bases, leaving 12 bases between them. Looked up from germline, CDR1 is LGHNT and CDR2 is FRNRAP. TCRdb passed the RACE reads through MiXCR, listing each CDR3 protein once. Seen here are about 360,000 distinct CDR3 sequences, approximately 5% observed once, and the top ten hold about 2.1%. Time point indicated: patch test 1, 2 weeks after DPC sensitization. Treatment here: therapeutic diphenylcyclopropenone sensitization with weekly scalp DPC.

J is TRBJ2-1 and V is TRBV12-5; D gene uncertain. This sequence originates from a woman in her fifties or sixties with alopecia areata. Some clones in this sample may be carry-over from other donors' samples. Sequenced material: whole blood, taken in connection with sensitization to the hapten diphenylcyclopropenone (DPC). DNA of the CDR3: TGTGCTAGTGGCTCGACCGCCAGCTCCTACAATGAGCAGTTCTTC. Translating gives CASGSTASSYNEQFF.